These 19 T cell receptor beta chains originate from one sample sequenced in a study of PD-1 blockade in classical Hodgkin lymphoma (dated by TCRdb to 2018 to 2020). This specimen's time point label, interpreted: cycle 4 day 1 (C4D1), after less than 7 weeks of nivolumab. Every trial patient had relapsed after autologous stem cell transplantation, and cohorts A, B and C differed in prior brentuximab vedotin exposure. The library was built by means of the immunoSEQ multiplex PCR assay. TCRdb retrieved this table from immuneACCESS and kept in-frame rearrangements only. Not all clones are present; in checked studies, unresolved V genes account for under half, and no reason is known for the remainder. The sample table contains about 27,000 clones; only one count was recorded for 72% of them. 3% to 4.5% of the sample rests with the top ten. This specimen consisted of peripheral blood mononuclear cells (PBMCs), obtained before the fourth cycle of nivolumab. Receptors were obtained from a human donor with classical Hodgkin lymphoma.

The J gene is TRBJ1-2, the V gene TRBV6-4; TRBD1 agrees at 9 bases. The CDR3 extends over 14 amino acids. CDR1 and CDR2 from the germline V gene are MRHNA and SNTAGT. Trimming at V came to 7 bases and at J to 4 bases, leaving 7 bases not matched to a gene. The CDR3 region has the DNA TGTGCCAGCAAAGCCTCGACAGGGGGCTATGGCTACACCTTC. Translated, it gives CASKASTGGYGYTF.

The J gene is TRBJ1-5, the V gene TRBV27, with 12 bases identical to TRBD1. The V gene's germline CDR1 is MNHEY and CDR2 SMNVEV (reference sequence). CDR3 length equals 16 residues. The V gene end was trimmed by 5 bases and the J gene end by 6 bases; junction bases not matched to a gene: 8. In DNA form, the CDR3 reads TGTGCCAGCAGTGCCGCCGGGACAGGGGGCACTCAGCCCCAGCATTTT. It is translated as CASSAAGTGGTQPQHF.

The CDR3 is CASSSVTGSYGYTF. CDR3 coding DNA: TGTGCCAGCAGTTCGGTGACAGGGAGTTATGGCTACACCTTC. The rearrangement uses TRBV6-6 and TRBJ1-2, with 7 positions matching TRBD1. CDR1 is MNHNY, CDR2 SVGAGI, per germline (reference sequence). CDR3 length: 14 amino acids. Trimming removed 4 bases from V and 5 bases from J; junction bases left unmatched: 7.

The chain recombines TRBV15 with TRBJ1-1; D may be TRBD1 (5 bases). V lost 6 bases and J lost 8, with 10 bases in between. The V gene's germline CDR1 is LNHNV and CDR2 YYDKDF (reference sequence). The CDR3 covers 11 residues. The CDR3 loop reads CATRRGLEAFF. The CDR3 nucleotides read TGTGCCACCAGACGGGGCCTCGAAGCTTTCTTT.

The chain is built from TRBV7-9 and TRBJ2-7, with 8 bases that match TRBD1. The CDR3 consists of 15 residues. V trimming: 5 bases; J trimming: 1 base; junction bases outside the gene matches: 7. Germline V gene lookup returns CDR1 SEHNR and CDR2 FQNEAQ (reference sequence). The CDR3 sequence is CASSRPGTGSYEQYF. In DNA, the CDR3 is TGTGCCAGCAGCCGCCCCGGGACAGGTTCCTACGAGCAGTACTTC.

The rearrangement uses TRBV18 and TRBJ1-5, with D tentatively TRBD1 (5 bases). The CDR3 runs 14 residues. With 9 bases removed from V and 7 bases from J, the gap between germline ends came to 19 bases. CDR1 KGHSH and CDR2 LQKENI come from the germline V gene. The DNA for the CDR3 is TGTGCCAGTTCCGGGTTGGGGGGTATACAGCCCCAGCATTTT. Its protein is CASSGLGGIQPQHF.

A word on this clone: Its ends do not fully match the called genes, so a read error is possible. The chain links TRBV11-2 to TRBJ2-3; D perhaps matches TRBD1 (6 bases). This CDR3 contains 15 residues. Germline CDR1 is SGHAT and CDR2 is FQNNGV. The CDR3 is CASSSHGQYTDAQYF. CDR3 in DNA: TGTGCCAGCAGCTCCCATGGACAGTACACAGATGCGCAGTATTTT.

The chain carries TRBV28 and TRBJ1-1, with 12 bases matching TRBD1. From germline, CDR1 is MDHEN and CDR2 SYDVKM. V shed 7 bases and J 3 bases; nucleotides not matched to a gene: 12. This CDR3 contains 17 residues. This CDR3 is CASTLLGTGGEDTEAFF. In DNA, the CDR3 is TGTGCCAGCACCCTCCTAGGGACAGGGGGCGAGGACACTGAAGCTTTCTTT.

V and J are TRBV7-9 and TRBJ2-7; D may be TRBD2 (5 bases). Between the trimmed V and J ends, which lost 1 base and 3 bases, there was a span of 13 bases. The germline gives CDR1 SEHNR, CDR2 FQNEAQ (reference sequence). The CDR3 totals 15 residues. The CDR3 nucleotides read TGTGCCAGCAGCTTAGGAGTCCGGGCGGGCTACGAGCAGTACTTC. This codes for CASSLGVRAGYEQYF.

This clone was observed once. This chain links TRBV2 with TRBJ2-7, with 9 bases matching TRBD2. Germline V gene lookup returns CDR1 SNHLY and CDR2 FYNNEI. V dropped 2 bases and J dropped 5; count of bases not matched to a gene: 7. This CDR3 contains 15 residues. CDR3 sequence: CASSEMASGTNEQYF. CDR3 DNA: TGTGCCAGCAGTGAAATGGCTAGCGGGACCAACGAGCAGTACTTC.

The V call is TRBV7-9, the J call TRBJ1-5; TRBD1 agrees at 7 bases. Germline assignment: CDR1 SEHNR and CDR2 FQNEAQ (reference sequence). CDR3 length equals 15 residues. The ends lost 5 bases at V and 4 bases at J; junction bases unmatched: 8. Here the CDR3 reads CASSPGTARNQPQHF. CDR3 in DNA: TGTGCCAGCAGCCCCGGGACAGCCCGGAATCAGCCCCAGCATTTT.

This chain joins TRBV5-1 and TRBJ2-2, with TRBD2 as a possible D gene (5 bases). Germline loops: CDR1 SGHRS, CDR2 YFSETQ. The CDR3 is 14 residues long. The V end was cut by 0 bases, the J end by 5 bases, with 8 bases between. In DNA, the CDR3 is TGCGCCAGCAGCTTGGCCGGGGTAACCGGGGAGCTGTTTTTT. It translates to CASSLAGVTGELFF.

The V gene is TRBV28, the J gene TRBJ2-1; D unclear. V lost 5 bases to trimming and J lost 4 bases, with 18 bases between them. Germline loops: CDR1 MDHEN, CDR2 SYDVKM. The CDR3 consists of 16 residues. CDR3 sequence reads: CASSKSAFEEYNEQFF. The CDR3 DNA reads TGTGCCAGCAGTAAATCCGCTTTTGAGGAGTACAATGAGCAGTTCTTC.

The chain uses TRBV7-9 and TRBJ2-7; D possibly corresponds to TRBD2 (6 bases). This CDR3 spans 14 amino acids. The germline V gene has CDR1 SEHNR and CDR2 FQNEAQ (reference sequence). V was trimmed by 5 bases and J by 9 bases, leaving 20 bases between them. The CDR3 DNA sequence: TGTGCCAGCAGCCGCGGAGGGGTATTCTCCCCGCAGTACTTC. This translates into CASSRGGVFSPQYF.

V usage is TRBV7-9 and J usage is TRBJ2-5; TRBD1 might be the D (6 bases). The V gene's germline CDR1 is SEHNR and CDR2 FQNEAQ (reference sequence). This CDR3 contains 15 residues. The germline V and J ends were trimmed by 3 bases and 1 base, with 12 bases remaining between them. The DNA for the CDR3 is TGTGCCAGCAGCTTTAGCCTGGACAGCCAAGAGACCCAGTACTTC. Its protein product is CASSFSLDSQETQYF. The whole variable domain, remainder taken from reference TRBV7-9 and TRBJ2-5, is DTGVSQNPRHKITKRGQNVTFRCDPISEHNRLYWYRQTLGQGPEFLTYFQNEAQLEKSRLLSDRFSAERPKGSFSTLEIQRTEQGDSAMYLCASSFSLDSQETQYFGPGTRLLVL.

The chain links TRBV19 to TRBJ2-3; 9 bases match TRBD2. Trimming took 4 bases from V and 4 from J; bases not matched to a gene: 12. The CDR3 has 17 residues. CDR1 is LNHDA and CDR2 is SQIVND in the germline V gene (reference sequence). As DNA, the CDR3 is TGTGCCAGTAGTAATAGCGGGGGTCCTTCTGGAGCAGATACGCAGTATTTT. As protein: CASSNSGGPSGADTQYF.

In DNA, the CDR3 is TGTGCCAGCAGTGAAGGTTGGCGGGGGGGCCGTCAAGAGACCCAGTACTTC. It is translated as CASSEGWRGGRQETQYF. This rearrangement joins TRBV2 to TRBJ2-5; 9 nucleotides line up with TRBD2. The CDR3 spans 17 residues. Trimming removed 1 base from V and 2 bases from J; junction bases left unmatched: 8. Looked up from germline, CDR1 is SNHLY and CDR2 is FYNNEI.

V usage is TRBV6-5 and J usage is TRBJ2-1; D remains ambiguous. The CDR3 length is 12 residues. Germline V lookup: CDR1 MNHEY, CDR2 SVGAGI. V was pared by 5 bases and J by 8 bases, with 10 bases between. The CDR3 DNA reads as TGTGCCAGCAGTGACGGGCCGGATGAGCAGTTCTTC. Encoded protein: CASSDGPDEQFF.

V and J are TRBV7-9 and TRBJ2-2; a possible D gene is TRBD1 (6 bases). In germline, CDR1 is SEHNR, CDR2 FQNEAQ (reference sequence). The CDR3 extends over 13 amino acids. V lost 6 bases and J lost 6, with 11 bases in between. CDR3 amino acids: CASRPNRAGELFF. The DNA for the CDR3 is TGTGCCAGCAGACCAAACAGGGCCGGGGAGCTGTTTTTT.